One sample yielded the 8 T cell receptor beta chains listed below, sequenced in a study of T cells in Graves' hyperthyroidism and ophthalmopathy. Regions amplified from RNA transcripts were the TCR beta CDR3 regions. HTBI primers were the set used in a first-round RT-PCR of the TCR CDR3. MiXCR was run by TCRdb on the multiplex PCR reads, yielding one entry per CDR3 protein. Of about 300,000 distinct CDR3 sequences listed, around 20% were seen once; the top ten hold 35% to 45%. Sequencing was performed on blood. The receptors were sampled from a man aged 45-65 years with Graves' ophthalmopathy.

The genes are TRBV20-1 and TRBJ2-7, with 11 bases identical to TRBD1. V was clipped by 3 bases and J by 3 bases; unmatched bases: 4. This CDR3 spans 14 amino acids. CDR1 DFQATT and CDR2 SNEGSKA come from the germline V gene (reference sequence). CDR3 sequence (DNA): TGCAGTGCTAGGCCGGGACAGGGGGACTACGAGCAGTACTTC. This encodes CSARPGQGDYEQYF.

This clonotype occurred a few times. The chain employs TRBV20-1 and TRBJ2-2; D gene ambiguous. Trimming took 1 base from V and 4 from J, leaving 10 bases between them. This CDR3 is 14 amino acids long. Germline values: CDR1 DFQATT, CDR2 SNEGSKA (reference sequence). The CDR3 DNA is TGCAGTGCTAGAGGCGTCAGTACCACCGGGGAGCTGTTTTTT. It yields the protein CSARGVSTTGELFF.

The chain recombines TRBV5-1 with TRBJ1-2; possibly TRBD1 for D (6 bases). From germline, CDR1 is SGHRS and CDR2 YFSETQ. CDR3 length: 15 residues. V lost 0 bases to trimming and J lost 4 bases, with 13 bases between them. Here the CDR3 DNA reads TGCGCCAGCAGCTTGGATGGGGGGCTCCTCTATGGCTACACCTTC. As protein: CASSLDGGLLYGYTF.

This clonotype has at least ten counts. The genes are TRBV30 and TRBJ2-7, with D possibly being TRBD2 (6 bases). The CDR3 loop spans 13 amino acids. V was clipped by 5 bases and J by 4 bases, with 15 bases between them. CDR1 and CDR2 from the germline V gene are GTSNPN and SVGIG (reference sequence). DNA for the CDR3: TGTGCCTGGGACGCGGACGGGGGATACGAGCAGTACTTC. The encoded protein is CAWDADGGYEQYF.

V gene TRBV9 combines with J gene TRBJ2-7, with 10 bases identical to TRBD1. The germline CDR1 and CDR2 sequences are SGDLS and YYNGEE. This CDR3 comprises 15 residues. V trimming: 4 bases; J trimming: 0 bases; junction bases outside the gene matches: 4. The CDR3 spells CASSFGTGASYEQYF. CDR3 nucleotide sequence: TGTGCCAGCAGCTTCGGGACAGGGGCCTCCTACGAGCAGTACTTC.

V and J are TRBV19 and TRBJ1-2; D is perhaps TRBD1 (5 bases). V gave up 10 bases and J gave up 3 bases, with 15 bases separating them. Looked up from germline, CDR1 is LNHDA and CDR2 is SQIVND (reference sequence). CDR3 length equals 13 residues. CDR3 amino acids: CATLGQWYYGYTF. The CDR3 nucleotides are TGTGCCACCCTGGGGCAGTGGTACTATGGCTACACCTTC.

This clonotype occurred a few times. Possible read error: a much larger clone is one base away. The chain links TRBV28 to TRBJ2-1, with D possibly TRBD2 on 5 matching bases. Between the trimmed V and J ends, which lost 3 bases and 5 bases, there was a span of 23 bases. Germline assignment: CDR1 MDHEN and CDR2 SYDVKM. The CDR3 is made up of 18 amino acids. The CDR3 DNA follows: TGTGCCAGCAGTTTCCGGGGAACCAGGACTCCTCTTAACAATGAGCAGTTCTTC. Protein product: CASSFRGTRTPLNNEQFF.

There are many counts of this clonotype. The V gene is TRBV9, the J gene TRBJ2-7; D ambiguous. Germline V gene lookup returns CDR1 SGDLS and CDR2 YYNGEE. Trimming took 0 bases from V and 2 from J, leaving 9 bases between them. The CDR3 covers 14 residues. CDR3 sequence: CASSVEVNPYEQYF. The DNA of the CDR3 is TGTGCCAGCAGCGTAGAGGTGAACCCCTACGAGCAGTACTTC.